Shown below are 8 T cell receptor beta chains from a single sample sequenced in a study of control samples from healthy donors and cancer patients. Only in-frame clones appear in the TCRdb table, and some are missing; sequencing was by immunoSEQ multiplex PCR. The sample has 85,000 to 90,000 clones, around 86% seen once. Sequenced: blood. The receptors were sampled from a man aged 25 to 45 in good health.

The V gene is TRBV2, the J gene TRBJ2-7; possibly TRBD2 for D (5 bases). This CDR3 is built from 13 residues. V lost 7 bases and J 6 bases, leaving 16 bases between the germline ends. Per germline, CDR1 SNHLY and CDR2 FYNNEI. CDR3 nucleotides: TGTGCCAGCATCACGGGGATGCCTGGCGAGCAGTACTTC. Its protein product is CASITGMPGEQYF. The full variable domain, its missing parts supplied by reference TRBV2 and TRBJ2-7, is EPEVTQTPSHQVTQMGQEVILRCVPISNHLYFYWYRQILGQKVEFLVSFYNNEISEKSEIFDDQFSVERPDGSNFTLKIRSTKLEDSAMYFCASITGMPGEQYFGPGTRLTVT.

V is TRBV21-1 and J is TRBJ2-5; TRBD2, the D gene given by the table, was not confirmed from the DNA. TRBV21-1 has pseudogene status. This CDR3 is 15 amino acids long. CDR3 nucleotide sequence: TGTGCCAGCAGCAAAGATGGTGAGCGGGGGGAGACCCAGTACTTC. Translated, it gives CASSKDGERGETQYF.

V is TRBV25-1 and J is TRBJ1-1; no clear D gene. The CDR3 runs 14 residues. Germline V CDR1 and CDR2: MGHDK, SYGVNS. Trimming removed 4 bases at V and 0 bases at J, with 9 bases between. Written as DNA, the CDR3 is TGTGCCAGCAGTGCGAGGAGCATGAACACTGAAGCTTTCTTT. Its protein product is CASSARSMNTEAFF.

This rearrangement joins TRBV11-2 to TRBJ2-1, with D unclear. This CDR3 is 16 amino acids long. Germline V gene sequence: CDR1 SGHAT, CDR2 FQNNGV. The V end lost 1 base, the J end lost 0 bases, and 10 bases lay between the germline ends. The CDR3 nucleotides read TGTGCCAGCAGCTTAGGTCCCCCGAGCTCCTACAATGAGCAGTTCTTC. This gives the protein CASSLGPPSSYNEQFF.

This sequence joins TRBV6-6 and TRBJ1-1, with D uncertain. CDR3 length equals 13 residues. Germline CDR1 MNHNY, CDR2 SVGAGI (reference sequence). Trimming left V 0 bases short and J 8 bases short, with 10 bases between. The CDR3 is CASSYSEDKEAFF. CDR3 nucleotides: TGTGCCAGCAGTTACTCAGAGGATAAGGAAGCTTTCTTT.

V gene TRBV10-2 combines with J gene TRBJ2-3; TRBD1 or TRBD2 may be the D gene (6 bases each). CDR3 length equals 15 residues. Trimming removed 6 bases from V and 2 bases from J, with 15 bases in between. Germline CDR1 is WSHSY and CDR2 is SAAADI. The CDR3 DNA reads TGCGCCAGCAGAACAGGGACTTCTTCCACAGATACGCAGTATTTT. Residues: CASRTGTSSTDTQYF.

The chain combines TRBV18 with TRBJ2-5; D is possibly TRBD2 (6 bases). The CDR3 extends over 15 amino acids. Germline V gene sequence: CDR1 KGHSH, CDR2 LQKENI. With 4 bases removed from V and 2 bases from J, the gap between germline ends came to 14 bases. CDR3 in amino acids: CASSLGPGGQETQYF. CDR3 bases: TGTGCCAGCTCACTAGGACCCGGAGGGCAAGAGACCCAGTACTTC.

The chain is built from TRBV5-1 and TRBJ2-7; maybe TRBD1 (5 bases). The CDR3 sequence is 17 residues long. Germline V gene data show CDR1 as SGHRS and CDR2 as YFSETQ. Trimming took off 4 bases at V and 8 bases at J, with 28 bases between the two ends. The CDR3 DNA is TGCGCCAGCAGCCCACACAATAAGGGGCTCCCCTCCATCAAGCAGTACGTC. Translating gives CASSPHNKGLPSIKQYV.